The clone carrying this TCR beta chain was detected only once. The data were produced by immunoSEQ multiplex PCR, yet TCRdb's version contains in-frame clones alone and is incomplete. Of about 280,000 clones in the sample, 85% are singletons; the top ten hold around 2.5%. Participants, about 18 to 100 years old, spanned about two dozen US areas. The data were taken from a study of blood T cell repertoires in COVID-19. CDR1 and CDR2 (germline): SEHNR, FQNEAQ (reference sequence). V trimming: 5 bases; J trimming: 0 bases; junction bases outside the gene matches: 2. This CDR3 has 14 amino acids. The receptor was derived from a woman aged 45 to 65 who had recovered from COVID-19. Sequencing used PBMCs or T cells enriched from blood (not recorded which). This sequence joins TRBV7-9 and TRBJ1-1, with 8 bases lining up with TRBD1. The CDR3 protein is CASSGGQVNTEAFF. CDR3 DNA: TGTGCCAGCAGCGGGGGACAGGTGAACACTGAAGCTTTCTTT. The variable domain in full, with the rest retrieved from reference TRBV7-9 and TRBJ1-1, is DTGVSQNPRHKITKRGQNVTFRCDPISEHNRLYWYRQTLGQGPEFLTYFQNEAQLEKSRLLSDRFSAERPKGSFSTLEIQRTEQGDSAMYLCASSGGQVNTEAFFGQGTRLTVV.